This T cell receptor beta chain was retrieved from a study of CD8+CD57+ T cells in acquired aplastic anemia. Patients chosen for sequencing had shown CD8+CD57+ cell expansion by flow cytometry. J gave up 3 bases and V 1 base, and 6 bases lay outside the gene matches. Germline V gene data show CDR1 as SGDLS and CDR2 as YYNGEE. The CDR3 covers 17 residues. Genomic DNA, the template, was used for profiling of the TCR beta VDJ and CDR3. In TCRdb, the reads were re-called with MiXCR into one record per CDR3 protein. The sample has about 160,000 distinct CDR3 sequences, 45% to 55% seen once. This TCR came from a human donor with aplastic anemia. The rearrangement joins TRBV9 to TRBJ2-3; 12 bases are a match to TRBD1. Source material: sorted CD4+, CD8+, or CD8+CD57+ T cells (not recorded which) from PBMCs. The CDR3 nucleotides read TGTGCCAGCAGCGTAACGGGACAGGGGGCACGGACAGATACGCAGTATTTT. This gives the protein CASSVTGQGARTDTQYF.